A single sample is the source of the 12 T cell receptor beta chains below, sequenced in a study of CD8 T cells in Susac syndrome. Random hexamers served to reverse transcribe about 0.45 to 1 ug RNA. TCRdb itself ran the immunoSEQ multiplex PCR reads through MiXCR, one entry per CDR3 protein. This sample carries approximately 180,000 distinct CDR3 sequences, roughly 94% of them seen once, and the ten largest clones take 0.099%. The sample taken for sequencing was CD4+ T cells from PBMCs. The receptors stem from a human donor with Susac syndrome.

This rearrangement joins TRBV12-3 or TRBV12-4 to TRBJ1-1; 8 bases agree with TRBD1. Trimming removed 8 bases from V and 4 bases from J; junction bases left unmatched: 9. CDR3 length: 14 residues. The CDR3 sequence: CASSPGTGLTEAFF. The CDR3, as DNA: TGTGCCAGCTCCCCTGGGACAGGCCTCACTGAAGCTTTCTTT.

V usage is TRBV20-1 and J usage is TRBJ2-5, with D perhaps TRBD1 or TRBD2 (5 bases each). Per germline, CDR1 DFQATT and CDR2 SNEGSKA (reference sequence). This CDR3 region has 14 residues. V was pared by 5 bases and J by 5 bases, with 18 bases between. CDR3 in DNA: TGCAGTGCTGGGGGACCGCTAGGTTTGGAGACCCAGTACTTC. Amino acids: CSAGGPLGLETQYF.

V and J are TRBV6-6 and TRBJ2-7; D possibly uses TRBD1 or TRBD2 (6 bases each). This CDR3 region has 14 residues. V dropped 8 bases and J dropped 0 bases, with 14 bases sitting between them. The V gene's germline CDR1 is MNHNY and CDR2 SVGAGI (reference sequence). The CDR3 region is CASSKEGGSYEQYF. DNA of the CDR3: TGTGCCAGCTCTAAGGAGGGGGGCTCCTACGAGCAGTACTTC.

Only one count was recorded for this clonotype. The genes are TRBV21-1 and TRBJ2-7; the table calls TRBD1, which could not be checked here. TRBV21-1 is designated a pseudogene. The CDR3 consists of 13 residues. CDR3 amino acids: CASSKAGGYEQYF. CDR3 DNA: TGTGCCAGCAGCAAAGCAGGGGGCTACGAGCAGTACTTC.

The chain links TRBV7-2 to TRBJ2-7; D not certain. Trimming cost V 2 bases and J 1 base, with 12 bases left between them. Germline V gene lookup returns CDR1 SGHTA and CDR2 FQGNSA. CDR3 size: 15 residues. The CDR3 is CASSLNADGSYEQYF. For the CDR3, the DNA is TGTGCCAGCAGCTTAAACGCCGACGGATCCTACGAGCAGTACTTC.

There are a few counts of this clonotype. The genes are TRBV30 and TRBJ2-5, with D possibly TRBD2 on 6 matching bases. V lost 4 bases to trimming and J lost 4 bases, with 10 bases between them. Germline CDR1 is GTSNPN and CDR2 is SVGIG (reference sequence). CDR3 length: 12 amino acids. The CDR3 region is CAWTKGGETQYF. The CDR3 DNA reads as TGTGCCTGGACCAAGGGAGGAGAGACCCAGTACTTC.

The chain links TRBV28 to TRBJ2-1, with 10 bases fitting TRBD2. The CDR3 length is 23 residues. The ends lost 6 bases at V and 0 bases at J; junction bases unmatched: 26. Germline loops: CDR1 MDHEN, CDR2 SYDVKM. The CDR3 loop reads CASSSVWTGSRTSGPSSYNEQFF. The CDR3 nucleotides read TGTGCCAGCAGCTCCGTCTGGACAGGGAGTCGGACTAGCGGCCCAAGCTCCTACAATGAGCAGTTCTTC.

The genes are TRBV4-1 and TRBJ2-3; no reliable D call. This CDR3 comprises 16 residues. CDR1 is MGHRA and CDR2 is YSYEKL in the germline V gene. V lost 2 bases and J 1 base, leaving 13 bases between the germline ends. The CDR3 bases are TGCGCCAGCAGCCAACCCCTGACACCCCGCACAGATACGCAGTATTTT. Translating gives CASSQPLTPRTDTQYF.

The chain combines TRBV7-8 with TRBJ2-7; either TRBD1 or TRBD2 may fit D (5 bases each). Germline V CDR1 and CDR2: SGHVS, FQNEAQ. V was pared by 1 base and J by 3 bases, with 13 bases between. The CDR3 loop spans 15 amino acids. In DNA form, the CDR3 reads TGTGCCAGCAGCTTAGTAGCAGGGAGCGGCTACGAGCAGTACTTC. This sequence encodes CASSLVAGSGYEQYF.

The CDR3 sequence: CASSTTRDGYTF. In DNA, the CDR3 is TGTGCCAGCAGCACGACACGTGATGGCTACACCTTC. This chain joins TRBV5-4 and TRBJ1-2; unclear D gene. The germline CDR1 and CDR2 sequences are SGHNT and YYREEE (reference sequence). The CDR3 covers 12 residues. Trimming removed 4 bases from V and 6 bases from J, with 10 bases in between.

This clonotype was counted a single time. This sequence joins TRBV5-1 and TRBJ1-2; TRBD1 aligns across 9 bases. This CDR3 is 14 amino acids long. The V segment lost 5 bases and the J segment 2 bases; nucleotides outside the gene matches: 4. Germline-derived CDR1 and CDR2 are SGHRS and YFSETQ. The DNA of the CDR3 is TGCGCCAGCAGTTGGGACAGGGAGAACTATGGCTACACCTTC. Translation gives CASSWDRENYGYTF.

The V and J genes are TRBV7-2 and TRBJ1-5, with a weak D call TRBD1 (6 bases). The CDR3 length is 15 residues. The germline gives CDR1 SGHTA, CDR2 FQGNSA. Trimming shortened V by 1 base and J by 4 bases, and 11 bases separated the two germline ends. The CDR3 loop reads CASSLDWGQNQPQHF. The CDR3 DNA follows: TGTGCCAGCAGCTTAGACTGGGGGCAAAATCAGCCCCAGCATTTT. The full variable domain, rest sourced from reference TRBV7-2 and TRBJ1-5, is GAGVSQSPSNKVTEKGKDVELRCDPISGHTALYWYRQSLGQGLEFLIYFQGNSAPDKSGLPSDRFSAERTGGSVSTLTIQRTQQEDSAVYLCASSLDWGQNQPQHFGDGTRLSIL.